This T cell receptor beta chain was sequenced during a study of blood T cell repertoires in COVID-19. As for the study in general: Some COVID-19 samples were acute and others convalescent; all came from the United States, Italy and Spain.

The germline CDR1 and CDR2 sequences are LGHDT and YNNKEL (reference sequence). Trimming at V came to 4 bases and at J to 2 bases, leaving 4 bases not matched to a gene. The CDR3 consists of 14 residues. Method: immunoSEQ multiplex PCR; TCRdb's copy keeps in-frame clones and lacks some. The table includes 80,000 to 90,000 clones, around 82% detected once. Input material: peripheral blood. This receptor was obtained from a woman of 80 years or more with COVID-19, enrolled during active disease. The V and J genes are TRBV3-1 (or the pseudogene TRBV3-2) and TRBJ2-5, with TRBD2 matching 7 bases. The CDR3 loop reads CASSPLGGQETQYF. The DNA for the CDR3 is TGTGCCAGCAGCCCCCTGGGGGGGCAAGAGACCCAGTACTTC.